This T cell receptor (beta chain) is from a study of blood T cell repertoires in COVID-19. TCRdb's copy holds only in-frame clones and misses some; the assay was immunoSEQ multiplex PCR. Found here are roughly 180,000 clones, 85% to 90% of them singletons; the top ten hold 0.99%. The CDR3 spans 15 residues. Germline trimming cut 4 bases from V and 0 bases from J; bases unmatched to any gene: 5. Germline CDR1 SGHKS, CDR2 YYEKEE (reference sequence). This clone has a single count. This rearrangement joins TRBV5-5 to TRBJ2-7; 9 bases are a match to TRBD1. The TCR comes from a man aged 18-30 years with acute or convalescent COVID-19. The sequenced material came from peripheral blood. DNA of the CDR3: TGTGCCAGCAGCAACGGGACAGGGCTCTCCTACGAGCAGTACGTC. Its protein is CASSNGTGLSYEQYV.